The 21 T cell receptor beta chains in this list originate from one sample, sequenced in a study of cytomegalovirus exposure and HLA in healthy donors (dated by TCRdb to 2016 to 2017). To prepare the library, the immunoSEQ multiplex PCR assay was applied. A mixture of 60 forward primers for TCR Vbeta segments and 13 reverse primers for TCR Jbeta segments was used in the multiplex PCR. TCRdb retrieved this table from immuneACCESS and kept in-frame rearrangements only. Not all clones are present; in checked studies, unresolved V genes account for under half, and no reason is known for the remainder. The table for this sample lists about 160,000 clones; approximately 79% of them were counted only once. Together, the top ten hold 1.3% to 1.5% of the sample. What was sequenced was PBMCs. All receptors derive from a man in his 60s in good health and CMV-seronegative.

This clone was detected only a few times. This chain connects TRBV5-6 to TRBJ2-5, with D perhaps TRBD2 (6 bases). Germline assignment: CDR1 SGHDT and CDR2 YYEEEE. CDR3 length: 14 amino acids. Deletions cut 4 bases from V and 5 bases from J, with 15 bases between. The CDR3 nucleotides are TGTGCCAGCAGCCGCATGGGGGGAAGGGAGACCCAGTACTTC. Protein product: CASSRMGGRETQYF.

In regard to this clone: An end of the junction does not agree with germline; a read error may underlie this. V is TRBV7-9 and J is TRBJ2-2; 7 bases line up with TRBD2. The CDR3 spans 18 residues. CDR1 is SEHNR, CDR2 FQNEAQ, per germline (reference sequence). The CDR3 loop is CSSRPPHRLAAAGGELFF. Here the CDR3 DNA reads TGTTCCAGCAGACCCCCCCACAGGCTAGCGGCTGCCGGCGGGGAGCTGTTTTTT.

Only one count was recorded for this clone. CDR3 sequence reads: CASSLVVPSRDSNQPQHF. The CDR3, as DNA: TGTGCCAGCAGCTTAGTAGTCCCATCCAGGGATAGCAATCAGCCCCAGCATTTT. The chain carries TRBV7-2 and TRBJ1-5; D might be TRBD1 (5 bases). Germline V gene data show CDR1 as SGHTA and CDR2 as FQGNSA. The CDR3 extends over 18 amino acids. Trimming took off 1 base at V and 0 bases at J, with 16 bases between the two ends. Variable domain in full (rest from reference TRBV7-2 and TRBJ1-5): GAGVSQSPSNKVTEKGKDVELRCDPISGHTALYWYRQSLGQGLEFLIYFQGNSAPDKSGLPSDRFSAERTGGSVSTLTIQRTQQEDSAVYLCASSLVVPSRDSNQPQHFGDGTRLSIL.

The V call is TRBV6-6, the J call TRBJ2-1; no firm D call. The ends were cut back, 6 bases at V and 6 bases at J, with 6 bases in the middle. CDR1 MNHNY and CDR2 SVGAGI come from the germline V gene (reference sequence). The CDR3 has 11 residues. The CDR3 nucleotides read TGTGCCAGCAGCCGTCTCAATGAGCAGTTCTTC. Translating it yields CASSRLNEQFF.

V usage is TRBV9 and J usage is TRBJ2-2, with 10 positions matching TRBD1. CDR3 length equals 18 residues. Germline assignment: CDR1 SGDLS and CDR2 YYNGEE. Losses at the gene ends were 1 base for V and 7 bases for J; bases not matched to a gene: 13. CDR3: CASSVSPGTGEGGGELFF. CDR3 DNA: TGTGCCAGCAGCGTATCCCCCGGGACAGGGGAAGGTGGCGGGGAGCTGTTTTTT.

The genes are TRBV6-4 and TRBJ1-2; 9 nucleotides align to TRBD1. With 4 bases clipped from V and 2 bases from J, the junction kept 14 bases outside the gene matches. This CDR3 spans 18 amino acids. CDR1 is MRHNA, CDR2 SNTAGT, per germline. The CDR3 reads CASSVERSTGGSNYGYTF. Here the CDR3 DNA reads TGTGCCAGCAGTGTAGAACGTTCGACAGGGGGAAGCAACTATGGCTACACCTTC.

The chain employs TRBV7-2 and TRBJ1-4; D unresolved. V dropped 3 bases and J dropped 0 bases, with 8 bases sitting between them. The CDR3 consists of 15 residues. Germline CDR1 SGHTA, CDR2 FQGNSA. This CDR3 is CASSLSRATNEKLFF. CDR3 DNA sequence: TGTGCCAGCAGCTTGTCACGGGCAACTAATGAAAAACTGTTTTTT.

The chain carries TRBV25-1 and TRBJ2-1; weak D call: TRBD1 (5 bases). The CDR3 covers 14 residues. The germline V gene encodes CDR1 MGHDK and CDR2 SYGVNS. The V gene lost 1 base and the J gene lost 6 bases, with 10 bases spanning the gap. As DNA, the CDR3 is TGTGCCAGCAGTGAATGGGTAAGGGGCAATGAGCAGTTCTTC. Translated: CASSEWVRGNEQFF.

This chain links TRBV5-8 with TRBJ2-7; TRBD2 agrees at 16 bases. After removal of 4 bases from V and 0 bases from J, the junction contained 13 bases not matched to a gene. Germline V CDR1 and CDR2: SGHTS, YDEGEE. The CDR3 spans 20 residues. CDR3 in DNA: TGTGCCAGCAGCCTTTTTTCGGGACTAGCGGGAGGGTCTAGCTCCTACGAGCAGTACTTC. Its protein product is CASSLFSGLAGGSSSYEQYF.

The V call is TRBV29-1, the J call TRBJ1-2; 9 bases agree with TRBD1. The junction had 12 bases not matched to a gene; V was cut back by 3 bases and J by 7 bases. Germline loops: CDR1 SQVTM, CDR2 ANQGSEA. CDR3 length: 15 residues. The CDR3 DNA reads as TGCAGCGTTGAGGGGAAACAGGGGGCTCTCGCTGGCTACACCTTC. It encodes CSVEGKQGALAGYTF.

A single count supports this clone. This CDR3 reads CASSQGGLAGVSGTQYF. The CDR3 nucleotides are TGCGCCAGCAGCCAAGGTGGACTAGCGGGAGTTTCTGGTACGCAGTATTTT. The chain uses TRBV4-1 and TRBJ2-3, with 13 positions matching TRBD2. Germline lookup yields CDR1 MGHRA and CDR2 YSYEKL. Losses at the gene ends were 1 base for V and 8 bases for J; bases not matched to a gene: 9. The CDR3 length is 17 residues.

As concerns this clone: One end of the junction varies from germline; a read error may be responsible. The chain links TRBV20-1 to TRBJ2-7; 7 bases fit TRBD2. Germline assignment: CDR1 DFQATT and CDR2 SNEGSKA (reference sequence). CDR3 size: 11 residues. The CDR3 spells CSASRSGLNVF. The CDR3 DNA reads TGCAGTGCTAGCCGATCGGGACTAAACGTTTTC.

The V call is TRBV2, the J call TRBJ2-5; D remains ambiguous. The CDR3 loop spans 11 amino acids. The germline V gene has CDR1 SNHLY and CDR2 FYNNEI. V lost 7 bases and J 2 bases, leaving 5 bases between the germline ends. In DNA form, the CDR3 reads TGTGCCAGCACCAGGCAAGAGACCCAGTACTTC. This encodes CASTRQETQYF.

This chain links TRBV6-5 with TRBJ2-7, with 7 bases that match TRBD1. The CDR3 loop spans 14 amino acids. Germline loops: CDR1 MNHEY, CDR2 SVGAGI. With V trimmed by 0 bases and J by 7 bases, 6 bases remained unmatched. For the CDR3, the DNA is TGTGCCAGCAGTTACTCGACAGGGTTGGGGGAGCAGTACTTC. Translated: CASSYSTGLGEQYF.

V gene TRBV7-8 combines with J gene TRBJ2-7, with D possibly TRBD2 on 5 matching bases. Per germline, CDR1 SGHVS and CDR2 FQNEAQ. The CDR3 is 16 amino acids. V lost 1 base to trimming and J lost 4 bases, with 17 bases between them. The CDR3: CASSLEGFGEYYEQYF. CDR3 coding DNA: TGTGCCAGCAGCTTAGAGGGATTCGGGGAGTATTACGAGCAGTACTTC.

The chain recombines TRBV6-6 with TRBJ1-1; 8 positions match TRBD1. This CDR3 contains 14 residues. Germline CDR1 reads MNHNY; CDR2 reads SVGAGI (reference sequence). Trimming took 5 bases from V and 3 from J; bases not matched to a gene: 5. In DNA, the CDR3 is TGTGCCAGCAGTAAACAGGGGGGTGACACTGAAGCTTTCTTT. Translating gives CASSKQGGDTEAFF.

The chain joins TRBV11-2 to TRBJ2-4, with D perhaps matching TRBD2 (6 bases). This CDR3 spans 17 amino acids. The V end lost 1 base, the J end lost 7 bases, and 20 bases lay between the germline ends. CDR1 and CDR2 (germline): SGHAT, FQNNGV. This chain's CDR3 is CASSLVSGASKRNIQYF. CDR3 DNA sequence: TGTGCCAGCAGCTTAGTTTCGGGAGCCTCTAAAAGGAACATTCAGTACTTC.

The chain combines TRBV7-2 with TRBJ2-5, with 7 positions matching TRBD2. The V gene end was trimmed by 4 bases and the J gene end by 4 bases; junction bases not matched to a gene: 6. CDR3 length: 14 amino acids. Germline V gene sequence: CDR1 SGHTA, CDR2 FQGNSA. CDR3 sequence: CASSSRTSGETQYF. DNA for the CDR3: TGTGCCAGCAGCTCGCGGACTAGTGGAGAGACCCAGTACTTC.

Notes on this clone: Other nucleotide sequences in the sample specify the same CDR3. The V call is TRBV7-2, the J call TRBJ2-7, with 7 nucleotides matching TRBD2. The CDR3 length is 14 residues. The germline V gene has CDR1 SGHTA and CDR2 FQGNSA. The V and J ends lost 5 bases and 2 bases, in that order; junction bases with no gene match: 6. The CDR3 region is CASSAGTIPYEQYF. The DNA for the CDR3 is TGTGCCAGCAGCGCCGGGACTATCCCCTACGAGCAGTACTTC.

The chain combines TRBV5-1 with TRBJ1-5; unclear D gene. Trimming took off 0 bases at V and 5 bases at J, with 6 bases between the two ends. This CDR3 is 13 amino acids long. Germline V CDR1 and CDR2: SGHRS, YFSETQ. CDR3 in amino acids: CASSLDGDQPQHF. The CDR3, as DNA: TGCGCCAGCAGCTTGGACGGAGATCAGCCCCAGCATTTT.

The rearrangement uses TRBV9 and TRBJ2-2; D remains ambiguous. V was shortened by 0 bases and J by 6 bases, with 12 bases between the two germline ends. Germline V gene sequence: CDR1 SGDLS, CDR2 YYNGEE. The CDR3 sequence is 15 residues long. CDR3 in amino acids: CASSVAEKTPGELFF. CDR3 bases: TGTGCCAGCAGCGTAGCGGAGAAAACCCCCGGGGAGCTGTTTTTT.